The rows below give T cell receptor beta chains drawn from one sample of a study of shared clonotypes between healthy human individuals. Clones were sequenced by immunoSEQ multiplex PCR, and TCRdb holds only the in-frame ones, with some missing. Altogether around 99,000 clones are present, approximately 75% being singletons, with the ten largest covering roughly 50%. Sequenced input: memory CD8+ T cells sorted from blood. The receptor set was obtained from a man aged 30-40 years in good health. The CDR3 runs from the conserved cysteine through the conserved F or W. D genes are given only for firm matches. Clone size is not always given. Where it is, it says once, few, many or a class for expanded clones.

j_gene,abundance,d_gene,v_gene,CDR3nt,CDR3aa
TRBJ2-3,few,.,TRBV12-2,TGTGCAAGTCGTTCCTCCCGGGACAGGGTAGCTTGGGTGGAGTATTTT,CASRSSRDRVAWVEYF
TRBJ2-3,.,.,TRBV19,TGTGCCAGTAGTATAGCGGGAGTGGGAACAGATACGCAGTATTTT,CASSIAGVGTDTQYF
TRBJ2-7,many,TRBD2,TRBV30,TGTGCCTATAGCGGGAGGGCCTACGAGCAGTACTTC,CAYSGRAYEQYF
TRBJ1-2,.,.,TRBV7-3,TGTGCCAGCAGCCGGGACACCACTAACTATGGCTACACCTTC,CASSRDTTNYGYTF
TRBJ2-5,.,TRBD1,TRBV2,TGTGCCAGCAGGTTACAGGGGGCACAAGAGACCCAGTACTTC,CASRLQGAQETQYF
TRBJ2-7,once,.,TRBV6-5,TGTGCCAGCAGCCCCGTAAGATCCTACGAGCAGTACTTC,CASSPVRSYEQYF
TRBJ2-1,once,.,TRBV5-6,TGTGCCAGCAGCTTATTGGGGGCCACCTACAATGAGCAGTTCTTC,CASSLLGATYNEQFF
TRBJ2-7,many,TRBD2,TRBV28,TGTGCCAGCAGCATAGGGACTAGCTCCTACGAGCAGTACTTC,CASSIGTSSYEQYF
TRBJ2-2,.,.,TRBV5-1,TGCGCCAGCAGCTTGGTTAGGGACACCGGGGAGCTGTTTTTT,CASSLVRDTGELFF
TRBJ2-1,.,TRBD2,TRBV6-5,TGTGCCAGCAGGGCACTAGCGGGAGGGCCAGGTGAGCAGTTCTTC,CASRALAGGPGEQFF